This T cell receptor beta chain comes out of a study of T cell repertoires in cytomegalovirus infection. Background on the study: Signatures in public TCR beta sequences pointed to both CMV infection and matching HLA type.

From the reads, TCRdb called clonotypes with MiXCR, one entry per CDR3 protein. This sample has fewer than 1,000,000 distinct CDR3 sequences; around 30% occur once, and the top ten carry more than 12%. Remarks on this clonotype: No antigen is known for it.

Germline CDR1 reads SGHTA; CDR2 reads FQGNSA. The trim removed 5 bases at V and 2 bases at J, leaving 10 bases unmatched. This CDR3 spans 18 amino acids. The sequence came from a human donor in good health (CMV status not recorded). Some clones in this sample may be carry-over from other donors' samples. The material was cultured CD8+ T cells from PBMCs, obtained from culture after CMV antigen stimulation. The genes are TRBV7-2 and TRBJ2-3; 13 bases align to TRBD2. In nucleotides, the CDR3 is TGTGCCAGCAGCCTCCCCACTAGCGGGGGGGCCCCCACAGATACGCAGTATTTT. It yields the protein CASSLPTSGGAPTDTQYF. Filled out from reference TRBV7-2 and TRBJ2-3, the complete variable domain reads GAGVSQSPSNKVTEKGKDVELRCDPISGHTALYWYRQSLGQGLEFLIYFQGNSAPDKSGLPSDRFSAERTGGSVSTLTIQRTQQEDSAVYLCASSLPTSGGAPTDTQYFGPGTRLTVL.